The source of this TCR beta chain is a study of blood T cell repertoires in COVID-19. Repertoires were generated with immunoSEQ multiplex PCR, while TCRdb's copy carries only in-frame clones and drops some. Here the sample spans roughly 190,000 clones, under 90% being singletons. CDR3 length: 15 amino acids. Germline V gene data show CDR1 as SGHTA and CDR2 as FQGNSA. V trimming: 1 base; J trimming: 2 bases; junction bases outside the gene matches: 4. The chain couples TRBV7-2 to TRBJ1-1; 7 bases are a match to TRBD1. The specimen was peripheral blood. This clonotype was obtained from a man aged 60 to 69 with acute or convalescent COVID-19. The CDR3 region is CASSLVGGVNTEAFF. The CDR3 nucleotides read TGTGCCAGCAGCTTAGTAGGGGGCGTTAACACTGAAGCTTTCTTT. Full variable domain (rest looked up from reference TRBV7-2 and TRBJ1-1): GAGVSQSPSNKVTEKGKDVELRCDPISGHTALYWYRQSLGQGLEFLIYFQGNSAPDKSGLPSDRFSAERTGGSVSTLTIQRTQQEDSAVYLCASSLVGGVNTEAFFGQGTRLTVV.